Described below is a single T cell receptor beta chain sequence and its context. Its target is not known. The treatment: roughly 10-day PBMC culture with coronavirus spike peptide pools or control peptides (ViraFEST assay). V shed 6 bases, J shed 0 bases, and the junction held 10 bases outside the gene matches. There are 15 residues in the CDR3. Germline lookup yields CDR1 DFQATT and CDR2 SNEGSKA (reference sequence). The sample belongs to a study of vaccination and CD4 T cells after COVID-19. As for the study in general: Some control cultures received a CEFX pool, which served as the positive control. Others received an HIV-1 Nef pool or no peptide.

Study results and caveats: Researchers report that 304 of 307 vaccine-specific clones in convalescent patients proved spike mono-reactive.

The Oncomine TCR Beta short-read assay sequenced DNA from cultured CD4+ T cells. The source of extracted genomic DNA was cultured CD4+ T cells. TCRdb analysed the PCR reads with MiXCR anew, one entry per CDR3 protein. The table has about 7,100 distinct CDR3 sequences, 73% seen once. The receptor was derived from a human donor who had recovered from COVID-19. The chain combines TRBV20-1 with TRBJ1-1, with TRBD1 identical over 7 bases. The source material was CD4+ T cells from blood, cultured in vitro. CDR3: CSAQTTGQMNTEAFF. Here the CDR3 DNA reads TGCAGTGCACAGACGACAGGGCAAATGAACACTGAAGCTTTCTTT.